Sequencing of this TCR beta chain was carried out in a study of tumor and adjacent non-tumor tissue in lung cancer. Study-level points and caveats: Significantly higher TCR diversity was found in tumor than normal lung.

No cell sorting was done before RNA was extracted from the tissue. Donors were chemotherapy-naive, newly diagnosed lung cancer surgical patients in China, August–late 2014. Concerning this clonotype itself: Its antigen is still unknown. At one boundary the junction diverges from the germline segment, which might be a read error.

Three rounds of nested PCR, following a modified ARM-PCR protocol, produced the TCRbeta library. TCRdb reprocessed the multiplex PCR reads via MiXCR and lists one record per CDR3 protein. The table has 65,000 to 95,000 distinct CDR3 sequences, over 75% seen once. The CDR3 totals 14 residues. Germline V gene data show CDR1 as SGHVS and CDR2 as FQNEAQ. What was sequenced was lung tumor tissue. V usage is TRBV7-8 and J usage is TRBJ2-1; D is unclear. The TCR was taken from a woman aged 50 to 60 with non-small cell lung cancer. CDR3 sequence: CASSLDLGYNKQFF. The CDR3 DNA reads as TGTGCCAGCAGCTTAGATCTGGGATACAATAAGCAGTTCTTC. Based on the CDR3 plus reference TRBV7-8 and TRBJ2-1, the full variable domain is GAGVSQSPRYKVAKRGQDVALRCDPISGHVSLFWYQQALGQGPEFLTYFQNEAQLDKSGLPSDRFFAERPEGSVSTLKIQRTQQEDSAVYLCASSLDLGYNKQFFGPGTRLTVL.